One and the same sample provided the 12 T cell receptor beta chains below, sequenced in a study of metastatic and nonmetastatic thyroid tumors. Every patient underwent thyroid surgery untreated. TCRdb recomputed clones from the PCR reads via MiXCR. The data hold roughly 7,400 clones, with under 20% observed a single time. The sample consisted of adjacent normal tissue. Every receptor here comes from a female donor with papillary thyroid cancer or a benign thyroid nodule (not recorded which). Some clones in this sample may be carry-over from other donors' samples.

In this sample, this clone turned up many times. The CDR3 nucleotides are TGTGCCAGCAGCAAGGACAGGGTGTCACCCCTCCACTTT. This sequence encodes CASSKDRVSPLHF. V gene TRBV14 combines with J gene TRBJ1-6; TRBD1 matches at 8 bases. The CDR3 is 13 residues long. Germline CDR1 is SGHDN and CDR2 is FVKESK. After removal of 5 bases from V and 10 bases from J, the junction contained 4 bases not matched to a gene.

V usage is TRBV7-2 and J usage is TRBJ2-7; D is uncertain. V lost 4 bases and J 0 bases, leaving 4 bases between the germline ends. This CDR3 contains 12 residues. CDR1 and CDR2 from the germline V gene are SGHTA and FQGNSA. The CDR3 reads CASSSYSYEQYF. The CDR3 DNA reads as TGTGCCAGCAGCTCCTACTCCTACGAGCAGTACTTC.

Many counts were recorded for this clone. The V gene is TRBV14, the J gene TRBJ1-5; no definite D call. The CDR3 totals 12 residues. Germline V gene sequence: CDR1 SGHDN, CDR2 FVKESK. V was trimmed by 1 base and J by 9 bases, leaving 7 bases between them. This CDR3 is CASSQGLGPQHF. The CDR3 nucleotides read TGTGCCAGCAGCCAAGGGTTGGGGCCCCAGCATTTT.

This clone appeared many times. The chain combines TRBV27 with TRBJ2-7; D is perhaps TRBD2 (5 bases). The CDR3 totals 13 residues. The germline V gene encodes CDR1 MNHEY and CDR2 SMNVEV (reference sequence). Trimming pared 5 bases from V and 1 base from J, leaving 9 bases between. For the CDR3, the DNA is TGTGCCAGCAGTCCTCGGGGTTCCTACGAGCAGTACTTC. This codes for CASSPRGSYEQYF.

This clone was detected ten times or more. This chain connects TRBV6-1 to TRBJ2-2, with TRBD2 identical over 8 bases. CDR1 MNHNS and CDR2 SASEGT come from the germline V gene. J gave up 7 bases and V 7 bases, and 5 bases lay outside the gene matches. The CDR3 is 13 amino acids. The CDR3 protein is CASNSGGGGELFF. The CDR3 DNA is TGTGCCAGCAATTCGGGGGGGGGCGGGGAGCTGTTTTTT.

This clone was counted many times. This CDR3 reads CASSILDRGENEQYF. CDR3 DNA sequence: TGTGCCAGCAGCATCCTGGACAGGGGCGAGAACGAGCAGTACTTC. This rearrangement joins TRBV5-4 to TRBJ2-7; TRBD1 agrees at 9 bases. Germline V gene data show CDR1 as SGHNT and CDR2 as YYREEE (reference sequence). This CDR3 has 15 residues. Germline trimming cut 4 bases from V and 5 bases from J; bases unmatched to any gene: 10.

The table lists this clone with a few counts. The V call is TRBV6-1, the J call TRBJ1-1; no definite D call. CDR3 size: 15 residues. CDR1 and CDR2 (germline): MNHNS, SASEGT. V lost 0 bases, J lost 5 bases, and 13 bases lay in between. CDR3 protein: CASSEAQSLRTEAFF. The CDR3 region has the DNA TGTGCCAGCAGTGAAGCTCAGAGTCTACGGACTGAAGCTTTCTTT.

CDR3 sequence reads: CASSLLVGQGNTEAFF. The CDR3 DNA sequence: TGTGCCAGCAGCTTACTAGTTGGCCAGGGGAACACTGAAGCTTTCTTT. The chain has TRBV5-4 and TRBJ1-1; D perhaps matches TRBD1 (5 bases). The V gene's germline CDR1 is SGHNT and CDR2 YYREEE (reference sequence). V was clipped by 2 bases and J by 1 base, with 15 bases between them. This CDR3 is 16 amino acids long.

The V call is TRBV9, the J call TRBJ2-3; maybe TRBD2 (6 bases). CDR3 length equals 14 residues. Germline CDR1 is SGDLS and CDR2 is YYNGEE. V was shortened by 7 bases and J by 5 bases, with 17 bases between the two germline ends. CDR3: CASSSSGVLDTQYF. The DNA for the CDR3 is TGTGCCAGCTCTTCATCGGGAGTCTTAGATACGCAGTATTTT.

The rearrangement links TRBV18 to TRBJ2-7; 14 bases are shared with TRBD2. The V segment lost 3 bases and the J segment 1 base; nucleotides outside the gene matches: 2. Germline V gives CDR1 KGHSH, CDR2 LQKENI. The CDR3 runs to 16 residues. The CDR3 reads CASSPGLAGESYEQYF. The CDR3 nucleotides read TGTGCCAGCTCACCGGGACTAGCGGGAGAATCCTACGAGCAGTACTTC.

This clone was found many times. The chain uses TRBV20-1 and TRBJ1-1; no clear D gene. Germline values: CDR1 DFQATT, CDR2 SNEGSKA (reference sequence). V lost 3 bases and J 11 bases, leaving 16 bases between the germline ends. The CDR3 runs 12 residues. The CDR3 nucleotides read TGCAGTGCTAGTAACCCAAGGAGAGCGGCTTTCTTT. It yields the protein CSASNPRRAAFF.

This clone has at least ten counts. This rearrangement joins TRBV7-8 to TRBJ1-1; D is possibly TRBD1 (5 bases). CDR1 and CDR2 from the germline V gene are SGHVS and FQNEAQ. The CDR3 totals 13 residues. Trimming cost V 0 bases and J 9 bases, with 11 bases left between them. CDR3 DNA sequence: TGTGCCAGCAGCTTAGCGGGGGAGGGTAAAGCTTTCTTT. Protein sequence: CASSLAGEGKAFF.